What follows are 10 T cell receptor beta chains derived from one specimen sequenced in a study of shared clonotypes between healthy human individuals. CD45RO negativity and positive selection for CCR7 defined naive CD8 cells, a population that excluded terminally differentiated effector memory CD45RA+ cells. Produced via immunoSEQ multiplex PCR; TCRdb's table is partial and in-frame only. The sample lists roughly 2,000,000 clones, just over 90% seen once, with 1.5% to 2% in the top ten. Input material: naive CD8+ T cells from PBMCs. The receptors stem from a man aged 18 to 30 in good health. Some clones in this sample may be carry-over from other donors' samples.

The CDR3 loop reads CASSTILQETQYF. The DNA of the CDR3 is TGTGCCAGCAGTACCATCCTTCAAGAGACCCAGTACTTC. This sequence joins TRBV6-6 and TRBJ2-5; no clear D. The germline V gene encodes CDR1 MNHNY and CDR2 SVGAGI (reference sequence). The CDR3 has 13 amino acids. V was clipped by 5 bases and J by 2 bases, with 9 bases between them.

The CDR3 DNA follows: TGTGCCAGCAGCCCCCCGGGACTAGTCGGCTTTGGGGAGCTGTTTTTT. Residues: CASSPPGLVGFGELFF. The chain combines TRBV7-9 with TRBJ2-2, with TRBD2 identical over 8 bases. This CDR3 spans 16 amino acids. Germline values: CDR1 SEHNR, CDR2 FQNEAQ (reference sequence). V gave up 5 bases and J gave up 8 bases; unmatched junction bases: 13.

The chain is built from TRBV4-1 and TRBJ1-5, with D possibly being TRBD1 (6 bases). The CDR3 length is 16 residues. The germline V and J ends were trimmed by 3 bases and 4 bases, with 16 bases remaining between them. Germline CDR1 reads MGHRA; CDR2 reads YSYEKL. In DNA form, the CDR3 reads TGCGCCAGCAGCCACCTCACGCGAGGGGGAAATCAGCCCCAGCATTTT. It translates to CASSHLTRGGNQPQHF.

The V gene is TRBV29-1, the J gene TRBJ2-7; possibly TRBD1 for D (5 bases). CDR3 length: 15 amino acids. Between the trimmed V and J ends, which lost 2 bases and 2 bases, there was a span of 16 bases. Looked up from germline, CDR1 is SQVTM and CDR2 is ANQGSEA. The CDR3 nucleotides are TGCAGCGTTGAATTCCCCGACAGCCCGACCTACGAGCAGTACTTC. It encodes CSVEFPDSPTYEQYF.

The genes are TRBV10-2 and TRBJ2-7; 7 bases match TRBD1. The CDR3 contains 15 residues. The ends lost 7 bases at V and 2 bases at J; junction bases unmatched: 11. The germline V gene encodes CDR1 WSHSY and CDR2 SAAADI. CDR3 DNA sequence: TGCGCCAGCACAGAGAAGACAGGGCCACCCTACGAGCAGTACTTC. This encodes CASTEKTGPPYEQYF.

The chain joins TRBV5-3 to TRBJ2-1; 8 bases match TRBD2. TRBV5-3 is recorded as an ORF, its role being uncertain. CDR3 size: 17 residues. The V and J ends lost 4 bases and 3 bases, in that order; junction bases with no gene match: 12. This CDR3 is CARSHPSSGFYYNEQFF. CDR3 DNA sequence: TGTGCCAGAAGCCACCCATCTAGCGGGTTCTACTACAATGAGCAGTTCTTC.

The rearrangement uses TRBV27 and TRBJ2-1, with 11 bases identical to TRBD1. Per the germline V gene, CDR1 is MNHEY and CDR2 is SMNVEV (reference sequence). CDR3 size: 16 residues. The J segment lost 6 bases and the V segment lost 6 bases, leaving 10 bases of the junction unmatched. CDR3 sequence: CASSPLGTGGSNEQFF. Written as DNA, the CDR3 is TGTGCCAGCAGCCCCCTTGGGACAGGGGGTTCCAATGAGCAGTTCTTC.

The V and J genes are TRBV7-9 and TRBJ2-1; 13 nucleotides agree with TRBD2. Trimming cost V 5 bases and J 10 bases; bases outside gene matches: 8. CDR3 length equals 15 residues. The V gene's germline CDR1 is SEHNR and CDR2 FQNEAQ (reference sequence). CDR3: CASSPHRGLAGEQFF. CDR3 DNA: TGTGCCAGCAGCCCGCACCGGGGACTAGCGGGGGAGCAGTTCTTC.

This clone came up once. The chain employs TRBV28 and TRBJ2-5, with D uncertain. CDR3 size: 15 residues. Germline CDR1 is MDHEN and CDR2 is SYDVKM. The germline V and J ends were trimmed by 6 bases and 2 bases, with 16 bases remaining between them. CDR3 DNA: TGTGCCAGCAGCCGAACCTATTCGGCGCAAGAGACCCAGTACTTC. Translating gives CASSRTYSAQETQYF. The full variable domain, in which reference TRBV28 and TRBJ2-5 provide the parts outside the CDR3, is DVKVTQSSRYLVKRTGEKVFLECVQDMDHENMFWYRQDPGLGLRLIYFSYDVKMKEKGDIPEGYSVSREKKERFSLILESASTNQTSMYLCASSRTYSAQETQYFGPGTRLLVL.

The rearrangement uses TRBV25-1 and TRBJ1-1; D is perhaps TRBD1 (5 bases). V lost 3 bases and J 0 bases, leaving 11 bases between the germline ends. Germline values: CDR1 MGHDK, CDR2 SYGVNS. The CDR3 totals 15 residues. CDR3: CASSDPAGLNTEAFF. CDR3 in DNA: TGTGCCAGCAGTGACCCCGCAGGGTTGAACACTGAAGCTTTCTTT.